This T cell receptor beta chain comes out of a study of control samples from healthy donors and cancer patients. The length of the CDR3 is 13 residues. Germline V gene data show CDR1 as MNHEY and CDR2 as SVGAGI. Trimming shortened V by 11 bases and J by 9 bases, and 20 bases separated the two germline ends. TCRdb's table, derived via immunoSEQ multiplex PCR, lists solely in-frame clones and lacks some. This sample carries 120,000 to 150,000 clones, roughly 93% of them seen once, and the ten largest clones take more than 5%. This sequence was found in a man in his late teens or twenties in good health. The sequencing input was blood. The chain links TRBV6-5 to TRBJ1-5, with D maybe TRBD1 (5 bases). CDR3 region: CASLGGFHVPQHF. The DNA for the CDR3 is TGTGCCTCCCTCGGGGGGTTTCATGTGCCCCAGCATTTT.